These 26 T cell receptor beta chains came from one sample sequenced in a study of blood T cell repertoires in COVID-19. Here immunoSEQ multiplex PCR was the method, and the copy in TCRdb shows in-frame clones only, minus some. This sample has fewer than 200,000 clones, with roughly 88% found just once. The source material was peripheral blood. These receptors were taken from a woman aged 80 or over with active or convalescent COVID-19.

V gene TRBV15 combines with J gene TRBJ1-1; D is unresolved. The V end was cut by 0 bases, the J end by 6 bases, with 8 bases between. The CDR3 has 13 residues. Germline-derived CDR1 and CDR2 are LNHNV and YYDKDF (reference sequence). As DNA, the CDR3 is TGTGCCACCAGCAGAGATTCGTCCTCTGAAGCTTTCTTT. Translating gives CATSRDSSSEAFF.

The V gene is TRBV11-2, the J gene TRBJ2-7, with 11 bases identical to TRBD2. Germline values: CDR1 SGHAT, CDR2 FQNNGV. The J segment lost 3 bases and the V segment lost 5 bases, leaving 9 bases of the junction unmatched. CDR3 length: 16 amino acids. CDR3 in amino acids: CASSQIAGTSGYEQYF. The DNA of the CDR3 is TGTGCCAGCAGCCAAATAGCCGGGACTAGCGGCTACGAGCAGTACTTC.

The V call is TRBV6-5, the J call TRBJ1-2; D possibly corresponds to TRBD1 (5 bases). V was clipped by 2 bases and J by 0 bases, with 7 bases between them. Germline V gene lookup returns CDR1 MNHEY and CDR2 SVGAGI. The CDR3 is 14 amino acids. CDR3 DNA: TGTGCCAGCAGTTACGGACATCCTAACTATGGCTACACCTTC. Translating it yields CASSYGHPNYGYTF.

This clone was counted a few times. The chain recombines TRBV19 with TRBJ1-3; weak D call: TRBD1 (5 bases). The CDR3 runs 17 residues. CDR1 and CDR2 (germline): LNHDA, SQIVND (reference sequence). Trimming pared 1 base from V and 0 bases from J, leaving 13 bases between. The CDR3 DNA sequence: TGTGCCAGTAGTATAGCCGGGACTCCGAGCTCTGGAAACACCATATATTTT. This sequence encodes CASSIAGTPSSGNTIYF.

The chain is built from TRBV18 and TRBJ1-6; 7 bases line up with TRBD1. The CDR3 has 15 residues. Trimming cost V 8 bases and J 6 bases; bases outside gene matches: 10. Germline CDR1 and CDR2: KGHSH and LQKENI. The CDR3 sequence is CASRLGQESNSPLHF. The CDR3 bases are TGTGCCAGCCGCCTTGGACAGGAGAGTAATTCACCCCTCCACTTT.

This chain connects TRBV7-8 to TRBJ1-5; 7 bases are a match to TRBD1. This CDR3 has 15 amino acids. The germline CDR1 and CDR2 sequences are SGHVS and FQNEAQ. The trim removed 6 bases at V and 5 bases at J, leaving 10 bases unmatched. The DNA for the CDR3 is TGTGCCAGCAGGAGACAGGGTATTGGCTATCAGCCCCAGCATTTT. This translates into CASRRQGIGYQPQHF.

The V gene is TRBV3-1 (or the pseudogene TRBV3-2), the J gene TRBJ1-4; D is perhaps TRBD1 (5 bases). Trimming cost V 1 base and J 8 bases, with 11 bases left between them. This CDR3 comprises 14 residues. The germline V gene encodes CDR1 LGHDT and CDR2 YNNKEL (reference sequence). The chain's CDR3 is CASSQGGGAEKLFF. The CDR3 DNA sequence: TGTGCCAGCAGCCAAGGGGGGGGTGCGGAAAAACTGTTTTTT.

CDR3: CASSLQVGELFF. CDR3 nucleotide sequence: TGTGCCAGCAGTTTACAGGTCGGGGAGCTGTTTTTT. The chain combines TRBV12-3 or TRBV12-4 with TRBJ2-2, with D hard to call. This CDR3 is 12 amino acids long. The V end lost 2 bases, the J end lost 7 bases, and 5 bases lay between the germline ends.

V and J are TRBV4-2 and TRBJ2-7, with TRBD1 matching 11 bases. Germline loops: CDR1 LGHNA, CDR2 YNFKEQ. This CDR3 is built from 16 residues. V lost 1 base, J lost 2 bases, and 4 bases stayed unmatched. The CDR3 bases are TGTGCCAGCAGCCAAGCGGCGGGACAGGGGGCCTACGAGCAGTACTTC. It is translated as CASSQAAGQGAYEQYF.

CDR3 sequence reads: CSVERQGSREQYF. The CDR3 DNA reads TGCAGCGTTGAGAGACAGGGGTCTCGCGAGCAGTACTTC. The gene calls are TRBV29-1 and TRBJ2-7, with 8 bases identical to TRBD1. Looked up from germline, CDR1 is SQVTM and CDR2 is ANQGSEA. This CDR3 comprises 13 residues. The ends lost 3 bases at V and 6 bases at J; junction bases unmatched: 7.

This clone was recorded only once. This chain uses TRBV9 with TRBJ1-1; the D is unclear. With 0 bases removed from V and 0 bases from J, the gap between germline ends came to 9 bases. This CDR3 region has 15 residues. The germline V gene has CDR1 SGDLS and CDR2 YYNGEE. The CDR3 bases are TGTGCCAGCAGCGTAGCCGGGAATTTGAACACTGAAGCTTTCTTT. It specifies CASSVAGNLNTEAFF. Supplemented by reference TRBV9 and TRBJ1-1, the full variable domain reads DSGVTQTPKHLITATGQRVTLRCSPRSGDLSVYWYQQSLDQGLQFLIQYYNGEERAKGNILERFSAQQFPDLHSELNLSSLELGDSALYFCASSVAGNLNTEAFFGQGTRLTVV.

This chain connects TRBV28 to TRBJ2-7; 7 bases are shared with TRBD1. The CDR3 runs 15 residues. Germline loops: CDR1 MDHEN, CDR2 SYDVKM. Trimming removed 4 bases from V and 0 bases from J; junction bases left unmatched: 6. The CDR3 DNA reads as TGTGCCAGCAGTTCCCCGGGACAGAACTCCTACGAGCAGTACTTC. Protein product: CASSSPGQNSYEQYF.

This chain joins TRBV2 and TRBJ2-6; tentative D call: TRBD2 (6 bases). Trimming pared 1 base from V and 7 bases from J, leaving 11 bases between. Germline V gene sequence: CDR1 SNHLY, CDR2 FYNNEI. This CDR3 is 15 amino acids long. CDR3 nucleotides: TGTGCCAGCAGTGAAGTGGTTGCGGGAGCCAACGTCCTGACTTTC. Its protein is CASSEVVAGANVLTF.

The V and J genes are TRBV4-1 and TRBJ1-1, with TRBD1 identical over 8 bases. Germline trimming cut 4 bases from V and 1 base from J; bases unmatched to any gene: 8. The germline V gene encodes CDR1 MGHRA and CDR2 YSYEKL. This CDR3 has 16 residues. The CDR3 loop reads CASSLLGGTGNTEAFF. As DNA, the CDR3 is TGCGCCAGCAGCCTCCTCGGAGGGACAGGGAACACTGAAGCTTTCTTT.

This clone was detected once. This chain connects TRBV12-3 or TRBV12-4 to TRBJ1-1; the match to TRBD1 covers 9 bases. This CDR3 contains 12 residues. Germline trimming cut 5 bases from V and 5 bases from J; bases unmatched to any gene: 0. CDR3 DNA: TGTGCCAGCAGTGGACAGGGGACTGAAGCTTTCTTT. The encoded protein is CASSGQGTEAFF.

V is TRBV19 and J is TRBJ2-2, with 7 bases lining up with TRBD2. This CDR3 region has 16 residues. The V segment lost 7 bases and the J segment 8 bases; nucleotides outside the gene matches: 16. Germline CDR1 reads LNHDA; CDR2 reads SQIVND (reference sequence). This CDR3 reads CASIGEGRVIPGELFF. Written as DNA, the CDR3 is TGTGCCAGTATCGGGGAGGGCAGGGTCATTCCGGGGGAGCTGTTTTTT. Together with reference TRBV19 and TRBJ2-2, the CDR3 gives the full variable domain: DGGITQSPKYLFRKEGQNVTLSCEQNLNHDAMYWYRQDPGQGLRLIYYSQIVNDFQKGDIAEGYSVSREKKESFPLTVTSAQKNPTAFYLCASIGEGRVIPGELFFGEGSRLTVL.

V and J are TRBV9 and TRBJ2-2, with a tentative D call TRBD1 (6 bases). Germline V CDR1 and CDR2: SGDLS, YYNGEE. The CDR3 extends over 13 amino acids. The V gene lost 6 bases and the J gene lost 5 bases, with 11 bases spanning the gap. The CDR3 bases are TGTGCCAGCAAGGGGCAGGGGACCGGGGAGCTGTTTTTT. Amino acid sequence: CASKGQGTGELFF.

This clone appeared a single time. The rearrangement joins TRBV7-2 to TRBJ2-5; 7 bases line up with TRBD1. The CDR3 has 14 residues. V shed 5 bases and J 2 bases; nucleotides not matched to a gene: 5. Germline V gene sequence: CDR1 SGHTA, CDR2 FQGNSA. The CDR3 region is CASSLDREQETQYF. CDR3 nucleotides: TGTGCCAGCAGCCTCGACAGGGAACAAGAGACCCAGTACTTC.

V and J are TRBV7-9 and TRBJ2-1, with 10 positions matching TRBD1. The CDR3 loop spans 15 amino acids. The germline gives CDR1 SEHNR, CDR2 FQNEAQ (reference sequence). With V trimmed by 5 bases and J by 6 bases, 7 bases remained unmatched. The CDR3 sequence: CASSPGQGGFNEQFF. The DNA for the CDR3 is TGTGCCAGCAGCCCCGGACAGGGGGGGTTCAATGAGCAGTTCTTC.

CDR3 sequence (DNA): TGTGCCAGCAGTCAGGGTACGATGAACACTGAAGCTTTCTTT. Protein sequence: CASSQGTMNTEAFF. The gene calls are TRBV6-5 and TRBJ1-1, with a tentative D call TRBD1 (5 bases). CDR1 is MNHEY and CDR2 is SVGAGI in the germline V gene. V was cut by 5 bases and J by 0 bases, with 10 bases left in between. The CDR3 is 14 residues long.

The V gene is TRBV6-6, the J gene TRBJ1-1; D is undetermined. Trimming removed 2 bases at V and 7 bases at J, with 5 bases between. The CDR3 sequence is 11 residues long. From germline, CDR1 is MNHNY and CDR2 SVGAGI (reference sequence). CDR3 DNA sequence: TGTGCCAGCAGTTACGAGCGTGAAGCTTTCTTT. It encodes CASSYEREAFF.

The chain links TRBV25-1 to TRBJ2-2; 13 bases are a match to TRBD2. The CDR3 is 16 amino acids. Germline V gives CDR1 MGHDK, CDR2 SYGVNS. With V trimmed by 8 bases and J by 5 bases, 8 bases remained unmatched. CDR3 sequence: CASAGLAGAVTGELFF. CDR3 in DNA: TGTGCCAGCGCTGGACTAGCGGGGGCCGTAACCGGGGAGCTGTTTTTT.

The chain combines TRBV5-6 with TRBJ1-2; a weak D match, TRBD1 (5 bases). Germline CDR1 SGHDT, CDR2 YYEEEE. The CDR3 runs 13 residues. V was cut by 2 bases and J by 2 bases, with 7 bases left in between. The DNA for the CDR3 is TGTGCCAGCAGCTTCCAGGGAAACTATGGCTACACCTTC. Its protein product is CASSFQGNYGYTF.

The chain has TRBV6-5 and TRBJ1-1; perhaps TRBD1 as D (6 bases). Trimming removed 2 bases from V and 4 bases from J, with 17 bases in between. The germline V gene has CDR1 MNHEY and CDR2 SVGAGI. There are 16 residues in the CDR3. The CDR3 nucleotides read TGTGCCAGCAGTTACCCAACCTCTACAGGGAGCACTGAAGCTTTCTTT. Its protein is CASSYPTSTGSTEAFF.

The V call is TRBV11-1, the J call TRBJ2-1; TRBD2 agrees at 11 bases. Germline V gene lookup returns CDR1 SGHAT and CDR2 FQDESV (reference sequence). The CDR3 covers 15 residues. After removal of 6 bases from V and 7 bases from J, the junction contained 8 bases not matched to a gene. CDR3 nucleotides: TGTGCCAGCAGTTTTAGCGGGGGGGCGCGAAATGAGCAGTTCTTC. Translation: CASSFSGGARNEQFF.

This rearrangement joins TRBV5-1 to TRBJ1-1; D not resolved. CDR1 and CDR2 (germline): SGHRS, YFSETQ. The V and J ends lost 4 bases and 6 bases respectively, with 13 bases between them. The CDR3 runs 13 residues. CDR3 sequence: CASSLPGEAEAFF. The CDR3 region has the DNA TGCGCCAGCAGCCTCCCGGGTGAGGCTGAAGCTTTCTTT.